This T cell receptor (beta chain) was identified during a study of tumor and adjacent non-tumor tissue in lung cancer. A modified ARM-PCR protocol with three rounds of nested PCR amplified TCRbeta. TCRdb re-called the multiplex PCR reads with MiXCR, one entry per CDR3 protein. This sample has about 68,000 distinct CDR3 sequences, with roughly three fifths found just once. Points from the study as a whole: Significantly higher TCR diversity was found in tumor than normal lung. Tumor repertoires had a smaller top 100 clone share than normal lung.

The V end lost 5 bases, the J end lost 2 bases, and 10 bases lay between the germline ends. The CDR3 sequence is 13 residues long. The germline CDR1 and CDR2 sequences are SGHRS and YFSETQ. This clonotype was detected only a few times. Its cognate antigen is unknown. RNA was extracted from bulk tissue without any cell sorting. The gene calls are TRBV5-1 and TRBJ1-2; D is ambiguous. Sequenced sample: lung tumor tissue. The source is a man in his forties or fifties with non-small cell lung cancer. CDR3 DNA sequence: TGCGCCAGCAGTGAAACAAGAAACTATGGCTACACCTTC. Translating gives CASSETRNYGYTF.